The clone carrying this TCR beta chain was picked up a small number of times. Its antigen is not known. At the Johns Hopkins FTIC core, DNA taken from cultured CD4+ T cells was sequenced by way of the Oncomine TCR Beta short-read assay. Each CDR3 protein is one row after TCRdb ran MiXCR on the PCR reads. The sample consists of about 9,600 distinct CDR3 sequences, 26% of them appearing once. These data come from a study of vaccination and CD4 T cells after COVID-19. This CDR3 has 16 amino acids. Trimming removed 5 bases at V and 0 bases at J, with 14 bases between. Germline-derived CDR1 and CDR2 are SSHAT and FNYEAQ (reference sequence). Treatment of the sample: approximately nine-day PBMC culture with coronavirus spike peptide pools or control peptides (ViraFEST assay).

Sample: CD4+ T cells from blood, cultured in vitro, taken before SARS-CoV-2 vaccination. The rearrangement uses TRBV7-7 and TRBJ2-1; TRBD1 might be the D (5 bases). This receptor was obtained from a human donor who received a COVID-19 vaccine. The CDR3 loop is CASSPQGAASYNEQFF. DNA for the CDR3: TGTGCCAGCAGCCCCCAGGGCGCGGCCTCCTACAATGAGCAGTTCTTC.